This T cell receptor beta chain appears in the sequencing data of a study of persistence of HIV-infected CD4 T cells. Looking at the study overall: Antigen stimulation activated a lower proportion of cells, more of them memory, than anti-CD3/anti-CD28 stimulation.

Nonspecific anti-CD3/anti-CD28 bead stimulation represents the broad CD4+ T cell repertoire. CD4+ T cells upregulating both CD40 ligand and CD69 were sorted as responding cells. This CDR3 spans 13 amino acids. With 2 bases removed from V and 7 bases from J, the gap between germline ends came to 6 bases. Germline lookup yields CDR1 SGHTA and CDR2 FQGTGA. The immunoSEQ assay was version 4, run in survey mode. Template was genomic DNA at 10 ng/uL, with up to 1 ug used per sample. Measured with immunoSEQ multiplex PCR; TCRdb has only the in-frame clones, and not every one. The sample holds under 50,000 clones, roughly 92% seen once. Worth noting for this clone: Its antigen is unknown.

The origin of this receptor is an adult man with HIV who was CMV-seropositive. The sequenced sample was CD4+ T cells sorted from PBMCs after roughly 18-hour stimulation, obtained from a patient who received antiretroviral therapy. The J gene is TRBJ1-6, the V gene TRBV7-3; the D is unclear. CDR3 DNA sequence: TGTGCCAGCAGCTTAGTAAGGAATTCACCCCTCCACTTT. Translation: CASSLVRNSPLHF. Full variable domain (outside the CDR3, taken from reference TRBV7-3 and TRBJ1-6): GAGVSQTPSNKVTEKGKYVELRCDPISGHTALYWYRQSLGQGPEFLIYFQGTGAADDSGLPNDRFFAVRPEGSVSTLKIQRTERGDSAVYLCASSLVRNSPLHFGNGTRLTVT.